Described below is a single T cell receptor beta chain sequence and its context. No antigen is known for it. Samples underwent the assay at deep level. Assay used: immunoSEQ multiplex PCR; TCRdb lists only in-frame clones, some missing. The table includes about 2 million clones, about 95% detected once. V was cut by 3 bases and J by 2 bases, with 9 bases left in between. The length of the CDR3 is 14 residues. Germline V gives CDR1 SEHNR, CDR2 FQNEAQ (reference sequence). These data belong to a study of shared clonotypes between healthy human individuals. Study-level background: Three CD4 naive, three CD4 memory, two CD8 naive and one CD8 memory plate were used per donor.

CD45RO-negative CD8 cells positively selected for CCR7 made up the naive population, which excluded terminally differentiated effector memory CD45RA+ cells. Study results and limitations: Clonotype sharing among the donors was expected to vary with sequencing depth.

Specimen: naive CD8+ T cells sorted from blood. The V call is TRBV7-9, the J call TRBJ2-3; D remains unclear. The receptor was derived from a man aged 18 to 30 in good health. CDR3 sequence reads: CASSFILNTDTQYF. The CDR3 nucleotides read TGTGCCAGCAGCTTCATTCTAAACACAGATACGCAGTATTTT.